This T cell receptor (beta chain) comes out of a study of blood T cell repertoires in COVID-19. Study-wide context: The United States, Italy and Spain were the sources of the acute and convalescent COVID-19 samples. T cells, B-cell-depleted T cells, or PBMCs provided the cDNA or gDNA that served as material.

Authors' processing steps: The authors estimated nucleated cell counts from reference gene primer amplification. TCRdb keeps only in-frame clones here, not all; method: immunoSEQ multiplex PCR. V, J and clone size derive from that table, while D and trimming were established from the DNA sequence. The data show about 24,000 clones, over 65% seen once. Germline CDR1 reads MNHEY; CDR2 reads SVGAGI. The V gene end was trimmed by 6 bases and the J gene end by 5 bases; junction bases not matched to a gene: 5. This CDR3 is 13 amino acids long. This chain links TRBV6-5 with TRBJ2-7, with 9 bases lining up with TRBD1. The source material was peripheral blood. The clonotype originates from a human donor in a cohort sampled during active or convalescent COVID-19. The CDR3 region is CASRITGGHEQYF. CDR3 DNA: TGTGCCAGCAGGATCACAGGGGGCCACGAGCAGTACTTC.